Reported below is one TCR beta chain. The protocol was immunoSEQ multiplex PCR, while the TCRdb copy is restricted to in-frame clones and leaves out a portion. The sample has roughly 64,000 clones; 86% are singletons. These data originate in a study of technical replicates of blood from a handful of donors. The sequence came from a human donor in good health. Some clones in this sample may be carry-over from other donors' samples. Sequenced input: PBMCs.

The CDR3 DNA sequence: TGCAGCGTTGAGAGGGAAGCGGGAGGGCCCGGGGAGCTGTTTTTT. This translates into CSVEREAGGPGELFF. This chain uses TRBV29-1 with TRBJ2-2; 10 bases map to TRBD2. The germline gives CDR1 SQVTM, CDR2 ANQGSEA. With V trimmed by 3 bases and J by 6 bases, 7 bases remained unmatched. The CDR3 length is 15 residues.